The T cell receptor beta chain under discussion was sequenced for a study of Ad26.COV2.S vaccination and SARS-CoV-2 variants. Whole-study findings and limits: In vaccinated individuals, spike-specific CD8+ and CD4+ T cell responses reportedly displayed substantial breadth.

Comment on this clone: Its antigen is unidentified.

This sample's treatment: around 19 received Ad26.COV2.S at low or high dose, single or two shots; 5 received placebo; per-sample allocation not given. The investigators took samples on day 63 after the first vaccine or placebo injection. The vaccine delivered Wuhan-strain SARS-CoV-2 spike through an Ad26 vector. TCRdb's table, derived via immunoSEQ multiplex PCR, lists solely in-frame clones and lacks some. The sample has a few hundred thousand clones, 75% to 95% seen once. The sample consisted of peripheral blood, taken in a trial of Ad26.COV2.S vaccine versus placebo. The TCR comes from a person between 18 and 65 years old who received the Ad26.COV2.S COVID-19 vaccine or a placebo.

The CDR3 bases are TGCGCCAGCAGCCAACCCACGGGACTCTTCCAAGAGACCCAGTACTTC. Protein product: CASSQPTGLFQETQYF. The J gene is TRBJ2-5, the V gene TRBV4-3, with D perhaps matching TRBD2 (6 bases). Germline V CDR1 and CDR2: LGHNA, YSLEER. Trimming removed 2 bases from V and 1 base from J, with 14 bases in between. There are 16 residues in the CDR3.